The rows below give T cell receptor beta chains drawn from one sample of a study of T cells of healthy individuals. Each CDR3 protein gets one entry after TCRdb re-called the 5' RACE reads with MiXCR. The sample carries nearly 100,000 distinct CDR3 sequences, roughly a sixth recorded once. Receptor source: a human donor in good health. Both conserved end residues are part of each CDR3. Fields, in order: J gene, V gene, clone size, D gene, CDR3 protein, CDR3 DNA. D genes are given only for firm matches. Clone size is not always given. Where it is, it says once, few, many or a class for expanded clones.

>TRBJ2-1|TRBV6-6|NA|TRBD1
CASSRQGVDEQFF
TGTGCCAGCAGCCGACAGGGTGTGGATGAGCAGTTCTTC
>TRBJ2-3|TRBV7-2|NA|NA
CASSFGASTDTQYF
TGTGCCAGCAGCTTTGGGGCTAGCACAGATACGCAGTATTTT
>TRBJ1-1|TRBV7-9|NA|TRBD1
CASSSMGTGLTGAFF
TGTGCCAGCAGCTCAATGGGGACAGGGTTAACCGGAGCTTTCTTT
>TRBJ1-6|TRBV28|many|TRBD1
CASSPSTGPRGPLHF
TGTGCCAGCAGTCCTTCGACAGGGCCTCGAGGGCCCCTCCACTTT
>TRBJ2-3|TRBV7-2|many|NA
CASSPYREDTQYF
TGTGCCAGCAGCCCTTACAGGGAAGATACGCAGTATTTT
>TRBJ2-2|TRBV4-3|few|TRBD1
CASSQLRTGLDTGELFF
TGCGCCAGCAGCCAACTCCGGACAGGGCTTGACACCGGGGAGCTGTTTTTT
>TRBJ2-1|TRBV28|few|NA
CASNPPTRRYNEQFF
TGTGCCAGCAACCCGCCCACTAGGCGCTACAATGAGCAGTTCTTC
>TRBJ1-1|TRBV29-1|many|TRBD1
CSAEDRPFNTEAFF
TGCAGCGCGGAGGACAGGCCCTTTAACACTGAAGCTTTCTTT
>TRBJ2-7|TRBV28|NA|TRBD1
CVSRPPGTGVFEQYF
TGTGTCAGCAGACCTCCCGGGACAGGGGTTTTCGAGCAGTACTTC
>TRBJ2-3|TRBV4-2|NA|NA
CASSQGDSGGTDTQYF
TGTGCCAGCAGCCAAGGGGACAGCGGGGGCACAGATACGCAGTATTTT
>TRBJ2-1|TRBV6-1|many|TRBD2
CASSEKVKGRGNNEQFF
TGTGCCAGCAGTGAAAAAGTGAAAGGGAGGGGAAACAATGAGCAGTTCTTC
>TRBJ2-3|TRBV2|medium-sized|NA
CASSRAGTGTDTQYF
TGTGCCAGCAGCCGTGCGGGGACCGGCACAGATACGCAGTATTTT
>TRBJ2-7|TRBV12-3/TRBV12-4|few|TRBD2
CASSFRWGLAGDFAGEQYF
TGTGCCAGCAGTTTCCGGTGGGGCCTAGCGGGAGATTTTGCGGGAGAGCAGTACTTC
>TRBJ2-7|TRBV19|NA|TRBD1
CASSNPGGRTYEQYF
TGTGCCAGTAGTAACCCAGGGGGCCGTACCTACGAGCAGTACTTC
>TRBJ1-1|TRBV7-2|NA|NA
CASSVTGMGTEAFF
TGTGCCAGCAGTGTCACAGGGATGGGCACTGAAGCTTTCTTT
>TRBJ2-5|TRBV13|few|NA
CASSLSGSRTETQYF
TGTGCCAGCAGCTTGTCGGGGTCCCGGACTGAGACCCAGTACTTC
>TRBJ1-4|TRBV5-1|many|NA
CASSLLGEKLFF
TGCGCCAGCAGCTTATTAGGGGAAAAACTGTTTTTT